The source of this TCR beta chain is a study of blood T cell repertoires in COVID-19. Overall study context: COVID-19 samples, acute and convalescent, were from the United States, Italy and Spain.

Original processing notes: Scientists estimated how many nucleated cells there were by amplifying reference gene primers. Method: immunoSEQ multiplex PCR; TCRdb's copy keeps in-frame clones and lacks some. For V, J and clone size, that table is used; D and trimming come from the DNA. The sample has around 240,000 clones; approximately 82% are singletons. V was pared by 1 base and J by 5 bases, with 8 bases between. Germline-derived CDR1 and CDR2 are SGHVS and FNYEAQ. This CDR3 has 13 amino acids. The rearrangement joins TRBV7-6 to TRBJ1-2; D unresolved. This TCR was recovered from a woman aged 80 or older with acute or convalescent COVID-19. Sequencing was done on a sample of peripheral blood. The CDR3 reads CASSLGEIYGYTF. The CDR3 DNA reads TGTGCCAGCAGCTTAGGGGAGATATATGGCTACACCTTC.